This TCR beta chain stems from a study of T cell repertoires in cytomegalovirus infection. Study-wide background: In public TCR beta signatures, there were indications of both CMV infection and matching HLA type. Study results and caveats: Across the ex vivo response, the dominant clonotypes were HLA-C-restricted CMV-specific TCR beta clonotypes.

This CDR3 is 20 amino acids long. The V segment lost 2 bases and the J segment 2 bases; nucleotides outside the gene matches: 14. Germline CDR1 and CDR2: SGHTA and FQGNSA. TCRdb used MiXCR to reprocess the reads, holding one entry per CDR3 protein. In the table there are 200,000 to 300,000 distinct CDR3 sequences, about an eighth of which are singletons. This clonotype has a count of ten or more. The antigen remains unidentified. This TCR was recovered from a human donor in good health (CMV status not recorded). Some clones in this sample may be carry-over from other donors' samples. V usage is TRBV7-2 and J usage is TRBJ2-3; 12 bases match TRBD2. The sequenced sample consisted of PBMCs. This CDR3 is CASSLPPASGRAGYTDTQYF. In nucleotides, the CDR3 is TGTGCCAGCAGCTTACCACCGGCTAGCGGGAGGGCCGGGTACACAGATACGCAGTATTTT.